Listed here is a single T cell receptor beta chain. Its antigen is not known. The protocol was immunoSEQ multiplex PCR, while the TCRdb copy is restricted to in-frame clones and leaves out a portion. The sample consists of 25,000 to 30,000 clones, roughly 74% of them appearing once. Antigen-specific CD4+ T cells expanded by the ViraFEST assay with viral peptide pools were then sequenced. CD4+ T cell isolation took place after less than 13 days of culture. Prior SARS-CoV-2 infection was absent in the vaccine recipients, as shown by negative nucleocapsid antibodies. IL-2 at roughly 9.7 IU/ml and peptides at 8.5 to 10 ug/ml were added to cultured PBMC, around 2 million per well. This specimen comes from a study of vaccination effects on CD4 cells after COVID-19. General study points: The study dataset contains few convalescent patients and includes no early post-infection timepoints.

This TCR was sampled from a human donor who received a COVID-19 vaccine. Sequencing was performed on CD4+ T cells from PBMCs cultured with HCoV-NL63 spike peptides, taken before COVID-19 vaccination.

CDR3 region: CASSLEGGRNEKLFF. The DNA for the CDR3 is TGTGCCAGCAGCTTAGAGGGGGGTCGGAATGAAAAACTGTTTTTT. This rearrangement joins TRBV11-2 to TRBJ1-4; D perhaps matches TRBD1 (5 bases). Germline CDR1 SGHAT, CDR2 FQNNGV. This CDR3 is 15 amino acids long. The V end was cut by 0 bases, the J end by 5 bases, with 10 bases between.